This T cell receptor beta chain derives from a study of cytomegalovirus exposure and HLA in healthy donors (dated by TCRdb to about 2017). Regarding the research as a whole: An earlier analysis of some 600 of the donors reported 276 Gb of sequence data and 95 million to 140 million unique TCR beta sequences obtained from 180 million or so T cells. An early release covering 550 to 700 HLA-typed donors comprised roughly 300 gigabases of sequencing data and 65 million to 100 million unique TCR sequences. Of the 398 genotyped donors, about 84% fell in the genetic ancestry cluster associated with self-reported Caucasian donors. The study aimed to test whether signatures of past pathogen exposure could be identified by cataloging public T cell receptors. Using immunosequencing, the study profiled T cell repertoires from 666 subjects and related those repertoires to cytomegalovirus serostatus. Along with the approximately 700-subject first cohort, a separate validation cohort of over a hundred different subjects was used. To predict cytomegalovirus infection status, the study brought together high-throughput TCR immunosequencing, statistical association of individual TCRs with disease status, and machine learning. To study patterns of TCR occurrence, a later analysis re-analyzed previously published TCR beta repertoires from 550 to 800 donors and added high-resolution HLA genotyping. Rather than using new phenotypic data, the later analysis identified candidate immune exposures from TCR beta sequences and from how often those sequences occurred across donors. To decide whether each TCR beta V gene segment behaved as functional or pseudogenic, an earlier analysis of approximately 620 of the donors relied on high-throughput TCR beta sequencing. Alongside the repertoire data, information on donor age, sex, ethnicity and CMV serostatus was compiled. In a later genetic analysis, genome-wide SNP genotypes for about 55% of the roughly 700 donors were used, and that subset was treated as a discovery cohort. All discovery cohort repertoires had been generated using a single sequencing platform. HLA typing covered class I and class II loci at four-digit resolution. Typing coverage varied by locus: roughly 620-640 donors for A, B, C, DRB1 and DQB1; 522 for DQA1; over 600 for DPA1; roughly 470 for DPB1. Several DR-DQ haplotypes were handled as single units for association and clustering because linkage in the cohort was strong. On average, 235,054 unique TCR beta nucleotide sequences were sequenced per donor among 398 genotyped donors of the cohort, with roughly 18% of those sequences being non-productive.

Regarding this clone: Its antigen is not yet known. Per-base quality was not reported, and no clone a single base away is much larger than it.

V is shortened by 8 bases, J by 2 bases, and the region joining them spans 9 bases. The CDR3 covers 11 residues, taking in both the cysteine and the phenylalanine. The read is trimmed to its CDR3 DNA, 33 bases read in frame from base 1. The CDR1 and CDR2 encoded by the germline V gene (reference sequence) are GTSNPN and SVGIG. The cohort consisted of approximately 690 healthy bone marrow donors. At the time of sampling, all cohort members were nominally healthy, though unrecorded immune exposures were likely present. The donor tested CMV seronegative, placing the donor among the roughly 340 seronegative members of the cohort. A peripheral blood sample was collected from each donor, and TCR beta sequencing was performed on peripheral blood mononuclear cells. The Qiagen DNeasy Blood Extraction Kit was used to extract genomic DNA from the blood cell samples. On the study overall, not on this receptor specifically: According to a later genetic analysis, donors in an Asian-associated ancestry cluster had fewer N-insertions in productive TCRs than the approximately 610-donor mean. Because HLA typing was missing for some donors at each locus, association tests included only the typed subset. Correlated functional status among segregating V segments might be attributable to linkage disequilibrium, but an unknown experimental factor could not be ruled out. A further reported finding was that TCR beta sequences accurately predicted the HLA-A and HLA-B alleles for most subjects in the first cohort. The only immune exposure information available for the cohort was CMV serostatus. When HLA alleles, especially DR and DQ, strongly co-occurred, attributing TCR associations to individual alleles was difficult. The authors suggested that the approach could potentially be generalized to other disease states and immunological phenotypes. V-gene and J-gene trimming of TCR beta chains was associated with a missense DCLRE1C variant in a later genetic analysis, and the association was replicated in an independent cohort. The presence/absence analyses assumed that sequencing depth was roughly uniform across donors, and that assumption may not be true. In the study, around 150 TCR beta chains were listed as associated with cytomegalovirus. Most TCR sequences were observed very rarely across donors, whereas some public TCRs were present in many individuals. Several of the top co-occurrence clusters appeared to be linked to parvovirus B19, influenza, CMV and Epstein-Barr virus, according to a later analysis. Cytomegalovirus status was reported to be diagnosed by the classifier with high specificity and sensitivity in both the original and validation cohorts. Because counts were too low, around 17 rarely observed V segments, including chromosome 9 orphons, were left out of the earlier analysis of over 550 of the donors. Broadly in line with IMGT annotations, most TCR beta V segments showed up in productive rearrangements about 87% or about 30% of the time in an earlier analysis of several hundred of the donors. In a later analysis, HLA-associated TCR beta chains were found to be more clonally expanded and to have lower generation probabilities than equally common non-associated chains. A later analysis found that TCR association rates varied across HLA loci, with DRB1 alleles showing the most associated TCRs and HLA-C alleles the fewest. Some IMGT-functional V segments, including TRBV6-2 and TRBV6-3, could not be distinguished by the 87-base-pair reads and were therefore excluded. This cohort had only TCR beta chains sequenced, and the lack of alpha or paired-chain data limited which features could be detected. Most CMV-associated TCR beta chains appeared to be HLA-restricted in a later analysis, and the HLA associations seemed to be driven largely by CMV exposure. The sequencing pipeline was judged likely to have produced a cluster of highly shared sequence variants as a technical artifact. A few of the identified cytomegalovirus-associated TCR beta chains were confirmed in vitro to be specific for cytomegalovirus antigens. A later analysis associated 15,000 to 20,000 TCR beta sequences with specific HLA alleles at a false discovery rate of 0.05.

The method was the immunoSEQ multiplex PCR assay. The multiplex PCR relied on a mix of 60 forward primers for TCR Vbeta segments and 13 reverse primers for TCR Jbeta segments. A multiplex PCR assay on genomic DNA amplified the CDR3 region of rearranged TCR beta genes. The amplified TCR beta libraries were sequenced on the Illumina HiSeq System as 87-base-pair reads. In the authors' own workflow: A later analysis tallied roughly 80 million unique TCR beta chains across the approximately 670 repertoires, and roughly 11 million of those chains were shared by two or more donors. A nearest-neighbor algorithm error-corrected the raw reads and collapsed the reads into unique sequences, merging closely related sequences to remove PCR and sequencing errors. CDR3 sequences were aligned to IMGT reference sequences to assign V, D and J gene segments. For a sequence to be retained, at least a six-nucleotide match to both a V gene segment and a J gene segment was required. A rearrangement counted as productive if the CDR3 had no stop codons and remained in frame with V and J, and every other rearrangement counted as non-productive. Following IMGT convention, CDR3 was defined as the stretch from the second conserved V-encoded cysteine up to the conserved J-encoded phenylalanine. Sequences without an unambiguous match to a single V gene segment were excluded from the earlier analysis of several hundred of the donors. In an earlier analysis of a few hundred of the donors, V segments were called functional above 56.7% productive rearrangements and were called segregating when the between-donor standard deviation exceeded 5%. A statistical classification framework was built for diagnosing cytomegalovirus status from the catalog of TCR beta chain sequences. A later analysis assigned V and J genes by comparing TCR nucleotide sequences with IMGT/GENE-DB human TR gene sequences. A later analysis assigned CDR3 sequences and most-parsimonious VDJ recombination scenarios with the TCRdist pipeline. In a later analysis, each TCR beta chain was defined by its CDR3 amino acid sequence together with its V-gene family, and reads without a unique V-gene family were excluded. To address suspected cross-contamination and a sequencing artifact, a later analysis removed several hundred highly shared, low-generation-probability nucleotide sequences. In a later analysis, a clonal expansion index was calculated for each public chain from normalized within-repertoire ranks of inferred template counts. In a later analysis, generation probabilities were computed with a VDJ recombination model fitted to out-of-frame rearrangements, and the resulting probabilities were checked against IGoR. A later analysis scored TCR-TCR, TCR-HLA and TCR-CMV co-occurrence with hypergeometric tests, applying a repertoire-size bias correction to TCR pairs. False discovery rates were estimated in a later analysis by permuting HLA or CMV assignments 20 times. A later analysis grouped co-occurring TCRs with DBSCAN, adding TCRdist sequence similarity when clustering within HLA-allele-positive subsets. For co-occurrence clustering, repertoires with fewer than 30,000 or more than 120,000 public chains were excluded, along with 4 to 6 repertoires with anomalous nucleotide sharing. In its TCRdb copy, this immuneACCESS table keeps in-frame sequences only and misses some clones. Where compared with another copy, unresolved V genes explain less than half of these, and the others have no known cause. The V and J calls and clone size are taken from that table; D and trimming were inferred from the DNA. The table for this sample lists 150,000 to 200,000 clones; roughly 80% of them were counted only once. The top ten clonotypes cover 0.25% to 0.3% of the sample.

The chain couples TRBV30 to TRBJ1-2; no confident D gene assignment can be made. This sequence was found in a boy younger than 18 in good health and CMV-seronegative. Sequencing input: PBMCs. The nucleotide sequence is TGTGCCGGCCAGGTAAACTATGGCTACACCTTC. Its translation reads: CAGQVNYGYTF.